The 11 T cell receptor beta chains below were found in one sample sequenced in a study of control samples from healthy donors and cancer patients. Sequenced by immunoSEQ multiplex PCR; TCRdb stores in-frame clones only, minus some. The data hold roughly 150,000 clones, with 88% observed a single time. Sequenced input: blood. These receptors were collected from a man aged 18-30 years in good health.

This clone was counted only a few times. This chain links TRBV9 with TRBJ1-4, with D possibly being TRBD1 (6 bases). Trimming stripped 4 bases from V and 8 bases from J, with 18 bases between. Germline V gene data show CDR1 as SGDLS and CDR2 as YYNGEE. The CDR3 loop spans 15 amino acids. CDR3 sequence (DNA): TGTGCCAGCAGCTTTTCGGGACACCTGAGGGAAAAACTGTTTTTT. Its protein is CASSFSGHLREKLFF.

The chain carries TRBV7-3 and TRBJ1-1; D is undetermined. The CDR3 contains 15 residues. Germline loops: CDR1 SGHTA, CDR2 FQGTGA. V was pared by 2 bases and J by 0 bases, with 10 bases between. In DNA form, the CDR3 reads TGTGCCAGCAGCTTACTGGCCAACATGAACACTGAAGCTTTCTTT. Its translation is CASSLLANMNTEAFF.

J is TRBJ2-7 and V is TRBV5-8, with 10 bases matching TRBD1. J lost 3 bases, V lost 2 bases, and 8 bases had no gene match. Germline CDR1 reads SGHTS; CDR2 reads YDEGEE. The CDR3 runs to 16 residues. CDR3 sequence: CASSFPGQGDFYEQYF. The CDR3, as DNA: TGTGCCAGCAGCTTCCCAGGACAGGGGGACTTCTACGAGCAGTACTTC.

The chain is built from TRBV9 and TRBJ2-7; D is unresolved. The CDR3 is 13 amino acids. CDR1 SGDLS and CDR2 YYNGEE come from the germline V gene. Trimming cost V 4 bases and J 4 bases, with 12 bases left between them. CDR3 residues: CASSSRTAYEQYF. The CDR3 nucleotides read TGTGCCAGCAGCTCGCGGACGGCTTACGAGCAGTACTTC.

This chain uses TRBV6-4 with TRBJ2-3; 9 bases are a match to TRBD2. Looked up from germline, CDR1 is MRHNA and CDR2 is SNTAGT. The CDR3 has 14 amino acids. V gave up 8 bases and J gave up 2 bases; unmatched junction bases: 5. The chain's CDR3 is CASFSGGNTDTQYF. In nucleotides, the CDR3 is TGTGCCAGCTTCAGCGGGGGGAACACAGATACGCAGTATTTT.

The V and J genes are TRBV30 and TRBJ1-2; 7 nucleotides align to TRBD1. CDR3 length equals 13 residues. V lost 3 bases to trimming and J lost 6 bases; unmatched junction nucleotides: 7. Germline V gives CDR1 GTSNPN, CDR2 SVGIG (reference sequence). CDR3 residues: CAWRMAGGNGYTF. Here the CDR3 DNA reads TGTGCCTGGAGAATGGCAGGGGGTAATGGCTACACCTTC.

The chain combines TRBV4-2 with TRBJ2-7; D gene ambiguous. V dropped 1 base and J dropped 5 bases, with 12 bases sitting between them. The CDR3 sequence is 14 residues long. Germline V CDR1 and CDR2: LGHNA, YNFKEQ. CDR3 sequence (DNA): TGTGCCAGCAGCCAAGGAGTCGGAGTCGACGAGCAGTACTTC. Its protein product is CASSQGVGVDEQYF.

The rearrangement uses TRBV23-1 and TRBJ1-2; D may be TRBD1 (6 bases). TRBV23-1 is reported as an ORF; its role is uncertain. This CDR3 has 18 residues. Trimming cost V 1 base and J 0 bases, with 18 bases left between them. The CDR3 loop is CASSQLRDIAPSNYGYTF. The DNA of the CDR3 is TGCGCCAGCAGTCAATTGAGGGACATCGCCCCTTCTAACTATGGCTACACCTTC.

The chain joins TRBV6-6 to TRBJ1-5; D is undetermined. V was shortened by 0 bases and J by 1 base, with 10 bases between the two germline ends. The CDR3 is 16 residues long. The V gene's germline CDR1 is MNHNY and CDR2 SVGAGI (reference sequence). The CDR3, as DNA: TGTGCCAGCAGTTACTCGATAGGGATCAGCAATCAGCCCCAGCATTTT. Translation: CASSYSIGISNQPQHF.

This sequence joins TRBV30 and TRBJ1-5; D ambiguous. The length of the CDR3 is 13 residues. Germline V CDR1 and CDR2: GTSNPN, SVGIG (reference sequence). Trimming took 2 bases from V and 0 from J, leaving 5 bases between them. The CDR3 reads CAWSMASNQPQHF. The DNA for the CDR3 is TGTGCCTGGAGTATGGCTAGCAATCAGCCCCAGCATTTT.

V gene TRBV3-1 (or the pseudogene TRBV3-2) combines with J gene TRBJ2-3; D unclear. This CDR3 has 17 amino acids. The germline CDR1 and CDR2 sequences are LGHDT and YNNKEL (reference sequence). V was clipped by 4 bases and J by 9 bases, with 26 bases between them. Here the CDR3 DNA reads TGTGCCAGCAGCCCTTCACCGGAAAAGAGGATATTCGGGACGCAGTATTTT. The encoded protein is CASSPSPEKRIFGTQYF.